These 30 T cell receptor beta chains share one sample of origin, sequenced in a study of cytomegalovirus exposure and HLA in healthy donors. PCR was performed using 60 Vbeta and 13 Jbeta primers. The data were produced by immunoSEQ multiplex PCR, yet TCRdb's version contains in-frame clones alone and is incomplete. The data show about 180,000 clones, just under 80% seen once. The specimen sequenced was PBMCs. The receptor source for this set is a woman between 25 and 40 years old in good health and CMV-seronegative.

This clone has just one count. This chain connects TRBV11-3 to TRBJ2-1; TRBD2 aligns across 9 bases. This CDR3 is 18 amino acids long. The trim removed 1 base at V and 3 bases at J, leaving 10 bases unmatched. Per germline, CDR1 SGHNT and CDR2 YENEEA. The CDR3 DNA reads TGTGCCAGCAGCTTAGCCGGGCGGGGGGGCCCAAGCTACAATGAGCAGTTCTTC. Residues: CASSLAGRGGPSYNEQFF.

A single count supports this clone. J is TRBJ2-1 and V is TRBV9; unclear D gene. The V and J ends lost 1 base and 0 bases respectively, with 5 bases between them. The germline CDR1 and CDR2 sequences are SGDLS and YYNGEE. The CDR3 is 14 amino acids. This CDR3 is CASSVSGSYNEQFF. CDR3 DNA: TGTGCCAGCAGCGTATCAGGCTCCTACAATGAGCAGTTCTTC.

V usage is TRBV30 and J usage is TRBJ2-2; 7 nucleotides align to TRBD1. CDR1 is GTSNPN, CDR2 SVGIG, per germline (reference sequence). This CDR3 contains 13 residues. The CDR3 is CASDRVKTGELFF. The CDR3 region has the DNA TGTGCATCTGACAGGGTAAAGACCGGGGAGCTGTTTTTT.

The CDR3 region is CASSFGLRDTEAFF. The CDR3 DNA reads as TGTGCCAGCAGCTTTGGCCTGCGGGACACTGAAGCTTTCTTT. The chain carries TRBV11-1 and TRBJ1-1; no reliable D call. Germline values: CDR1 SGHAT, CDR2 FQDESV (reference sequence). The CDR3 totals 14 residues. The V gene lost 3 bases and the J gene lost 3 bases, with 11 bases spanning the gap.

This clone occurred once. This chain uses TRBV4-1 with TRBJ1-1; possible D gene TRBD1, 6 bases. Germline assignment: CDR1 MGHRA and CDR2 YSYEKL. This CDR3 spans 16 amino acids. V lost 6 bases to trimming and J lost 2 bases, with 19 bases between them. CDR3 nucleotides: TGCGCCAGCAGGACACTTTACAGGGATGTTAACACTGAAGCTTTCTTT. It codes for CASRTLYRDVNTEAFF.

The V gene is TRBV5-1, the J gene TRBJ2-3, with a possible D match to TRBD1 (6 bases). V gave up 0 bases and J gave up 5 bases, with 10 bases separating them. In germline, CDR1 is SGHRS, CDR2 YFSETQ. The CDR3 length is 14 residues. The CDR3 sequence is CASSLELGGDTQYF. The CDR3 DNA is TGCGCCAGCAGCTTGGAGTTAGGGGGAGATACGCAGTATTTT. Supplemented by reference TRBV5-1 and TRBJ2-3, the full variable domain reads KAGVTQTPRYLIKTRGQQVTLSCSPISGHRSVSWYQQTPGQGLQFLFEYFSETQRNKGNFPGRFSGRQFSNSRSEMNVSTLELGDSALYLCASSLELGGDTQYFGPGTRLTVL.

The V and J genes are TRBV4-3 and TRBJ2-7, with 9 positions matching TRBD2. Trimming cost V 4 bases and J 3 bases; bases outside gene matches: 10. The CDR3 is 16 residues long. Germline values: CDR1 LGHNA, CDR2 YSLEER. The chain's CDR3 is CASSLGGASGDYEQYF. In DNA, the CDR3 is TGCGCCAGCAGCCTAGGGGGGGCTAGCGGGGACTACGAGCAGTACTTC.

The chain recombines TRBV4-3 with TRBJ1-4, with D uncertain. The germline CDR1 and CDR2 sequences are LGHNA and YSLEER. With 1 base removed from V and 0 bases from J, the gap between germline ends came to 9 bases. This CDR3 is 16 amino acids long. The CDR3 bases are TGCGCCAGCAGCCAAGGCTACAGTGCAACTAATGAAAAACTGTTTTTT. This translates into CASSQGYSATNEKLFF.

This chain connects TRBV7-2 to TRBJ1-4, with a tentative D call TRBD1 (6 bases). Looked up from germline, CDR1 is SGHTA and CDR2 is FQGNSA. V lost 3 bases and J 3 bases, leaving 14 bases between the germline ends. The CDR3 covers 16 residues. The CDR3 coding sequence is TGTGCCAGCAGCTTTACAGGGACCGCAGCTAATGAAAAACTGTTTTTT. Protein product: CASSFTGTAANEKLFF.

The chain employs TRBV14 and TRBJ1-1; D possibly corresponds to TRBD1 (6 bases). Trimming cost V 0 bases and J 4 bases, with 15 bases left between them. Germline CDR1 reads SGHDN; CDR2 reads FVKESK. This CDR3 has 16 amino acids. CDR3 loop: CASSQDWWQGSTEAFF. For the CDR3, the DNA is TGTGCCAGCAGCCAAGATTGGTGGCAGGGGAGCACTGAAGCTTTCTTT. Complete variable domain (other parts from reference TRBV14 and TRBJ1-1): EAGVTQFPSHSVIEKGQTVTLRCDPISGHDNLYWYRRVMGKEIKFLLHFVKESKQDESGMPNNRFLAERTGGTYSTLKVQPAELEDSGVYFCASSQDWWQGSTEAFFGQGTRLTVV.

CDR3 region: CASSSGGLAKNIQYF. The CDR3 nucleotides read TGTGCCAGCAGTTCCGGAGGACTCGCCAAAAACATTCAGTACTTC. The chain combines TRBV7-2 with TRBJ2-4, with D perhaps matching TRBD2 (5 bases). Trimming shortened V by 6 bases and J by 1 base, and 13 bases separated the two germline ends. Germline V gene lookup returns CDR1 SGHTA and CDR2 FQGNSA. The CDR3 runs 15 residues.

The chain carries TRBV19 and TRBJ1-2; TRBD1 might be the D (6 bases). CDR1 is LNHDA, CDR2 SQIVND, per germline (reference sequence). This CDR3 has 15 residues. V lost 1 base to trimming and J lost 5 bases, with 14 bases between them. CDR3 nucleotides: TGTGCCAGTAGTATAGGCGACAGGAATTTTTATGGCTACACCTTC. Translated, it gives CASSIGDRNFYGYTF. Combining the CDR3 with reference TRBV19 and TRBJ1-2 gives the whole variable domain DGGITQSPKYLFRKEGQNVTLSCEQNLNHDAMYWYRQDPGQGLRLIYYSQIVNDFQKGDIAEGYSVSREKKESFPLTVTSAQKNPTAFYLCASSIGDRNFYGYTFGSGTRLTVV.

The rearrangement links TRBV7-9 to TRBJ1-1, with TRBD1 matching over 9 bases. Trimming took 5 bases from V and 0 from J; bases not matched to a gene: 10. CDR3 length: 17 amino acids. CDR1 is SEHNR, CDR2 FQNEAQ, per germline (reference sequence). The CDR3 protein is CASSHTGGGFMNTEAFF. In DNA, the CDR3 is TGTGCCAGCAGCCATACAGGGGGCGGATTCATGAACACTGAAGCTTTCTTT.

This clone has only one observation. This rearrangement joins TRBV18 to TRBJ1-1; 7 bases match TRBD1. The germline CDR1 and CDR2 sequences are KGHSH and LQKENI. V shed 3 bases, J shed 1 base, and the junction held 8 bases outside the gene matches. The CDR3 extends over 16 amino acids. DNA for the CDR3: TGTGCCAGCTCACCCGGACAGGTCTTTACGAACACTGAAGCTTTCTTT. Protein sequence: CASSPGQVFTNTEAFF. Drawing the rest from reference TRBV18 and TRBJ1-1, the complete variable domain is NAGVMQNPRHLVRRRGQEARLRCSPMKGHSHVYWYRQLPEEGLKFMVYLQKENIIDESGMPKERFSAEFPKEGPSILRIQQVVRGDSAAYFCASSPGQVFTNTEAFFGQGTRLTVV.

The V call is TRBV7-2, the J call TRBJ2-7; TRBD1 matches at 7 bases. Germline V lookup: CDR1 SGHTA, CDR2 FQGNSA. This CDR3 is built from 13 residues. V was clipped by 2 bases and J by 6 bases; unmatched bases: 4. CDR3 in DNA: TGTGCCAGCAGCTTAAAGGGGGCGTTCGAGCAGTACTTC. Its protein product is CASSLKGAFEQYF. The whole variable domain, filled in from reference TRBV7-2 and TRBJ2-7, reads GAGVSQSPSNKVTEKGKDVELRCDPISGHTALYWYRQSLGQGLEFLIYFQGNSAPDKSGLPSDRFSAERTGGSVSTLTIQRTQQEDSAVYLCASSLKGAFEQYFGPGTRLTVT.

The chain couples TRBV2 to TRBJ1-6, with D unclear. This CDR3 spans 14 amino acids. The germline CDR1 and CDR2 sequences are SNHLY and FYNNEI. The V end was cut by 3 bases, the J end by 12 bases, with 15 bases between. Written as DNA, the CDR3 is TGTGCCAGCAGTGAGAGGGAGTTAGTGCGACCCCTCCACTTT. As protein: CASSERELVRPLHF.

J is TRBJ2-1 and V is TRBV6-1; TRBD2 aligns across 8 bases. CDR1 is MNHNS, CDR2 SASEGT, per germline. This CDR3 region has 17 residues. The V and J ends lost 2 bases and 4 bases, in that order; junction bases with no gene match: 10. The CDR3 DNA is TGTGCCAGCAGTGAAAGGGGGAGCGGGGGAATATACAATGAGCAGTTCTTC. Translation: CASSERGSGGIYNEQFF.

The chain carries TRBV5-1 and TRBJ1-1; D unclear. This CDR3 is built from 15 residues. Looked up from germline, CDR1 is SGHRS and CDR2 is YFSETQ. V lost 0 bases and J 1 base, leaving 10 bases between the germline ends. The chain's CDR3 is CASSLASIANTEAFF. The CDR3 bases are TGCGCCAGCAGCTTGGCCAGTATTGCGAACACTGAAGCTTTCTTT.

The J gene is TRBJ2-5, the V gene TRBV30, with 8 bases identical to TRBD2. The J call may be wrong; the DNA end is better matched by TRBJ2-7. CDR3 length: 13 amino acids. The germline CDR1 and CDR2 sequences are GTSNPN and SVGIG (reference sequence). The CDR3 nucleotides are TGTGCCTGGAGACCTGTCGGGGGGGTCGAGCAGTACTTC. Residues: CAWRPVGGVEQYF.

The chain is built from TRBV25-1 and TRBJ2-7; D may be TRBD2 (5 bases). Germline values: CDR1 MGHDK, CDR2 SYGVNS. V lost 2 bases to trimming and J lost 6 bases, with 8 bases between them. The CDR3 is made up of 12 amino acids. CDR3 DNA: TGTGCCAGCAGTGAACTAGCAGGCGAGCAGTACTTC. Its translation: CASSELAGEQYF.

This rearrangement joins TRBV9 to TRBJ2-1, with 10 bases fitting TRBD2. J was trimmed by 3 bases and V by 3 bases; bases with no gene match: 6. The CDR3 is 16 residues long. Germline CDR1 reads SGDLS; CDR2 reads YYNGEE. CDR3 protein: CASSDPAGGRYNEQFF. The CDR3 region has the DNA TGTGCCAGCAGCGACCCAGCGGGGGGGCGCTACAATGAGCAGTTCTTC.

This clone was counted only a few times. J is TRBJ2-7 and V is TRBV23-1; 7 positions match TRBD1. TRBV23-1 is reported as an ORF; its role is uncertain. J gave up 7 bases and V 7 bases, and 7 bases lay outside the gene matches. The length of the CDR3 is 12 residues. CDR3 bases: TGCGCCAGCATCTCCGGGACAGCTGAGCAGTACTTC. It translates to CASISGTAEQYF.

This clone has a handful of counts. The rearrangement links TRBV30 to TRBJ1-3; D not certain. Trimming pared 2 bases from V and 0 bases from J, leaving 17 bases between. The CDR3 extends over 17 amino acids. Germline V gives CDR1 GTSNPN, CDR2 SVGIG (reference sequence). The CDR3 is CAWSRTGSAISGNTIYF. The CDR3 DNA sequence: TGTGCCTGGAGTCGCACCGGCAGCGCTATCTCTGGAAACACCATATATTTT.

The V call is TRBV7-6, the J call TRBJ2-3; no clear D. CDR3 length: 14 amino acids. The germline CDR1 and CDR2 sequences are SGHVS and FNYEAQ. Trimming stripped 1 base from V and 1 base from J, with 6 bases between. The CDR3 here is CASSLERGTDTQYF. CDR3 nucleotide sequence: TGTGCCAGCAGCTTAGAACGGGGCACAGATACGCAGTATTTT.

The CDR3 reads CASSALGLAGGSTDTQYF. The CDR3 coding sequence is TGTGCCAGCAGCGCCCTGGGGCTAGCGGGGGGAAGCACAGATACGCAGTATTTT. The gene calls are TRBV9 and TRBJ2-3; TRBD2 aligns across 11 bases. V lost 3 bases, J lost 0 bases, and 9 bases stayed unmatched. CDR3 length: 18 amino acids. Germline V gene data show CDR1 as SGDLS and CDR2 as YYNGEE.

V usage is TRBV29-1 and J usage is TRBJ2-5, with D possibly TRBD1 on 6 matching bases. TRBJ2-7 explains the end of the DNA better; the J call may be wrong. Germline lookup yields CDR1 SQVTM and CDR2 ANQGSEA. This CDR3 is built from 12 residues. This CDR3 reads CSVRTEGYEQYF. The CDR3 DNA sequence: TGCAGCGTTCGGACAGAGGGCTACGAGCAGTACTTC.

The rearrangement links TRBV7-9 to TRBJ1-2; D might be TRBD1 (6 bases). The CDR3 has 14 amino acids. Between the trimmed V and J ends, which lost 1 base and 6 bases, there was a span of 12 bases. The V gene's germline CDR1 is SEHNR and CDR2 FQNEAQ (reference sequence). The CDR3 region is CASSLDVRGNGYTF. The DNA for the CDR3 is TGTGCCAGCAGCTTAGATGTCAGGGGAAATGGCTACACCTTC.

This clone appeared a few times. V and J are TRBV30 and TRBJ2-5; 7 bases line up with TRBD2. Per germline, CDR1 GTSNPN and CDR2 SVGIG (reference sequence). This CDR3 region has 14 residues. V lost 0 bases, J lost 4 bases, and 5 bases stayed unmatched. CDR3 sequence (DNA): TGTGCCTGGAGTGTAGGCGGGGGAAGAGAGACCCAGTACTTC. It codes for CAWSVGGGRETQYF. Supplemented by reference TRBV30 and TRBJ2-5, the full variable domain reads SQTIHQWPATLVQPVGSPLSLECTVEGTSNPNLYWYRQAAGRGLQLLFYSVGIGQISSEVPQNLSASRPQDRQFILSSKKLLLSDSGFYLCAWSVGGGRETQYFGPGTRLLVL.

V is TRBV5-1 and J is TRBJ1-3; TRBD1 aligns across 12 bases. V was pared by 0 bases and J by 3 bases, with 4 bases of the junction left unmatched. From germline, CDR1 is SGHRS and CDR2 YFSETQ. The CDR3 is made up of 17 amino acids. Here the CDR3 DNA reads TGCGCCAGCAGCTTGGATGGGACAGGGGGCGTTGGAAACACCATATATTTT. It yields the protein CASSLDGTGGVGNTIYF.

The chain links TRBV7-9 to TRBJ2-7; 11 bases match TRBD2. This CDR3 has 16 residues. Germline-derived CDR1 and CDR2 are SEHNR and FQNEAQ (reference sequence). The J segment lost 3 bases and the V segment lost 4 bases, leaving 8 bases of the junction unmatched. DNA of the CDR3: TGTGCCAGCAGCTACTCAACCCTAGCGGGGGGCTACGAGCAGTACTTC. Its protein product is CASSYSTLAGGYEQYF. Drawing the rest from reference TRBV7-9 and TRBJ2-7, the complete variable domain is DTGVSQNPRHKITKRGQNVTFRCDPISEHNRLYWYRQTLGQGPEFLTYFQNEAQLEKSRLLSDRFSAERPKGSFSTLEIQRTEQGDSAMYLCASSYSTLAGGYEQYFGPGTRLTVT.